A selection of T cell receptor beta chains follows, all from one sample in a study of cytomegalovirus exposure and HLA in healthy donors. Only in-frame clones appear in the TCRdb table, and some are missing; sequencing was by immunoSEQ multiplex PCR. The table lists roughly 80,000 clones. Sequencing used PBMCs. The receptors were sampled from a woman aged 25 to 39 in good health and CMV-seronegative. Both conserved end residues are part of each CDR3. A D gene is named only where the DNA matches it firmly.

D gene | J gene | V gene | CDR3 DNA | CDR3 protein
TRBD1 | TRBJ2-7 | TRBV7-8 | TGTGCCAGCAGGCCAACAGGGGGGCACGAGCAGTACTTC | CASRPTGGHEQYF
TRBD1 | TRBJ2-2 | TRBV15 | TGTGCCACCAGCAGAGACCCAGGGGGCCTCACCGGGGAGCTGTTTTTT | CATSRDPGGLTGELFF
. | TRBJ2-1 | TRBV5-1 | TGCGCCAGCAGCTTGGTGCAGCTAGCGTCGTACAATGAGCAGTTCTTC | CASSLVQLASYNEQFF
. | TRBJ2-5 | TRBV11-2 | TGTGCCAGCAGCCAACAAGCCGGGGTATTCCGGAAAGAGACCCAGTACTTC | CASSQQAGVFRKETQYF
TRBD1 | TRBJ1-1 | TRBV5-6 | TGTGCCAGCAGCTTGGATGAGGGGGCCGCAGCTTTCTTT | CASSLDEGAAAFF
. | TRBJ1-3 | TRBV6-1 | TGTGCCAGCACCCACAGACTAGGGACGGGAAACACCATATATTTT | CASTHRLGTGNTIYF
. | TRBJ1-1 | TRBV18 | TGTGCCAGCTCACCTGAAACGACAGGGAACACTGAAGCTTTCTTT | CASSPETTGNTEAFF
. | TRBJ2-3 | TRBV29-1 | TGCAGCGTTGAAGATCCGACAGGGGGCGGCGGGGGGGCCGGAACAGATACGCAGTATTTT | CSVEDPTGGGGGAGTDTQYF
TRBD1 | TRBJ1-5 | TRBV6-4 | TGTGCCAGCAGTGAGGGGACAGGGAGTCAGCCCCAGCATTTT | CASSEGTGSQPQHF
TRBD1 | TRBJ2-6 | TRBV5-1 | TGCGCCAGCAGCTGGAGGCCGGGACAGGGGGCATCTGGGGCCAACGTCCTGACTTTC | CASSWRPGQGASGANVLTF
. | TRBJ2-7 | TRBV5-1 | TGCGCCAGCAGCTTGGTACAGGAGCCCTACGAGCAGTACTTC | CASSLVQEPYEQYF
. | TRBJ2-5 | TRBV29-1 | TGCAGCGTTGCTTTAGCGGAGCGGGAGACCCAGTACTTC | CSVALAERETQYF
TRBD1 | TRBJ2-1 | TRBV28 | TGTGCCAGCAGTCTATTACAGGGGGCGAACAATGAGCAGTTCTTC | CASSLLQGANNEQFF
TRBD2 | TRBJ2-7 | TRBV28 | TGTGCCAGCAGTTTATGGGAACCCCAGCGGGGATATTCGTACGAGCAGTACTTC | CASSLWEPQRGYSYEQYF
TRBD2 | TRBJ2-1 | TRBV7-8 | TGTGCCAGCAGCCGACTAGCAAATGAGCAGTTCTTC | CASSRLANEQFF
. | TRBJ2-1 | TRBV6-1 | TGTGCCAGCAGTGAAGACGGTACCTACAATGAGCAGTTCTTC | CASSEDGTYNEQFF
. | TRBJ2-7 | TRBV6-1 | TGTGCCAGCACGAAGGGGCCTGTGTACGAGCAGTACTTC | CASTKGPVYEQYF
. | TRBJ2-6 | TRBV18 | TGTGCCAGCTCACCGGGGAGTACTGGGGCCAACGTCCTGACTTTC | CASSPGSTGANVLTF
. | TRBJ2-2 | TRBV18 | TGTGCCAGCTCACCGGGACAGAACACCGGGGAGCTGTTTTTT | CASSPGQNTGELFF
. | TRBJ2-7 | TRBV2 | TGTGCCAGCAGTTGGGACTTCTACGAGCAGTACTTC | CASSWDFYEQYF
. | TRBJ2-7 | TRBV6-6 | TGTGCCAGCAGTTACTCGACGGGTACCGGGGGCTACGAGCAGTACTTC | CASSYSTGTGGYEQYF
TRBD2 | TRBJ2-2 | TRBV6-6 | TGTGCCAGCAGTCCGCCTAGCGGGGGGGCCGGCGGGGAGCTGTTTTTT | CASSPPSGGAGGELFF
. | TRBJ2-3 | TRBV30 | TGTGCCTGGAGTGCTCAGGGGACCCCCACAGATACGCAGTATTTT | CAWSAQGTPTDTQYF
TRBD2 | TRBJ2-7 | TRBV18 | TGTGCCAGCTCACCACCAGGGAGCGGGAGAAACACCTACGAGCAGTACTTC | CASSPPGSGRNTYEQYF
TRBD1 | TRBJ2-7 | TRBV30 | TGTGCCTGGTCCACAGGGGTTGTCGCCTACGAGCAGTACTTC | CAWSTGVVAYEQYF
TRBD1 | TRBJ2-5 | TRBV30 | TGTGCCTGGAGCCTGACAGGGCAAAAGACCCAGTACTTC | CAWSLTGQKTQYF
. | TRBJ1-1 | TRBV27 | TGTGCCAGCAGTTTTAGGGTACCGAGGGACATGAACACTGAAGCTTTCTTT | CASSFRVPRDMNTEAFF
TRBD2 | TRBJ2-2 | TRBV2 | TGTGCCAGCACCAGACTAGCGGGAGGGCAAAACGGGGAGCTGTTTTTT | CASTRLAGGQNGELFF
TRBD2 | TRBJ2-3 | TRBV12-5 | TGTGCTAGTGGTTCCGGCCTAGCGGGAGCCACAGATACGCAGTATTTT | CASGSGLAGATDTQYF
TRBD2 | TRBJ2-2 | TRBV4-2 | TGTGCCAGCAGCCAGCCAGGCGGGGGAGTTAACACCGGGGAGCTGTTTTTT | CASSQPGGGVNTGELFF
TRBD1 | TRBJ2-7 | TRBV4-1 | TGCGCCAGCAGCCACAGACAGGGGGGCATGGGCGAGCAGTACTTC | CASSHRQGGMGEQYF
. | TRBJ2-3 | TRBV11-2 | TGTGCCAGCAGCTTATTTTTGACACCGAGCACAGATACGCAGTATTTT | CASSLFLTPSTDTQYF
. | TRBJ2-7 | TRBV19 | TGTGCCAGTAGTATTGGGGGGGCAATCGGGGAGCAGTACTTC | CASSIGGAIGEQYF
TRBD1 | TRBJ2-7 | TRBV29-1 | TGCAGCGTTGGCGGGACAGGATCCTACGAGCAGTACTTC | CSVGGTGSYEQYF
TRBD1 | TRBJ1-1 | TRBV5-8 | TGTGCCAGCAGCGGGACAGGGGTTTTCCTCGGGACTGAAGCTTTCTTT | CASSGTGVFLGTEAFF
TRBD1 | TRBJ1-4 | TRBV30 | TGTGCCTGGAGTTTCCGAGTGACAGGGGCAACTAATGAAAAACTGTTTTTT | CAWSFRVTGATNEKLFF
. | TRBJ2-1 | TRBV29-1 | TGCGCTAGCCTTACAAACAATGAGCAGTTCTTC | CASLTNNEQFF
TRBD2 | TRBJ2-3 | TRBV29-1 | TGCAGCGCTGTCCTAGCGGTAGATACGCAGTATTTT | CSAVLAVDTQYF
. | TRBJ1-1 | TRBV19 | TGTGCCAGTAGGGAGCTTGCTCTGAACACTGAAGCTTTCTTT | CASRELALNTEAFF
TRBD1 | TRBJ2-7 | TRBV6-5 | TGTGCCAGCAGAACCGGGACAGGGAGCAACGAGCAGTACTTC | CASRTGTGSNEQYF
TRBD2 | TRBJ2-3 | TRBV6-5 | TGTGCCAGCAGTTCCTCTAGCGGGAGGGTAGATACGCAGTATTTT | CASSSSSGRVDTQYF
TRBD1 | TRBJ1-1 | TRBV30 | TGTGCCTGCTGGGACAGGAACACTGAAGCTTTCTTT | CACWDRNTEAFF
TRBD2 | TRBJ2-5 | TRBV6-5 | TGTGCCAGCAGAAAACTAGCGGGGGTCGGTGAGACCCAGTACTTC | CASRKLAGVGETQYF
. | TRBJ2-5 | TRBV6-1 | TGTGCCAGCAGGACCAGACTGGAAGAGACCCAGTACTTC | CASRTRLEETQYF
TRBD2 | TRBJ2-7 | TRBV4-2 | TGTGCCAGCAGCCAAGGCCAGGGGCGGGAGGCAGACGAGCAGTACTTC | CASSQGQGREADEQYF
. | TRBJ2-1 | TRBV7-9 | TGTGCCAGCAGCTTAGAAGGAACTAGCAATGAGCAGTTCTTC | CASSLEGTSNEQFF
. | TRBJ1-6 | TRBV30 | TGTGCCTGCGGAAAAAGGGGTTCACCCCTCCACTTT | CACGKRGSPLHF
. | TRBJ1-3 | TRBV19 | TGTGCCAGTAGTATGGATGTGGGCACTGGAAACACCATATATTTT | CASSMDVGTGNTIYF
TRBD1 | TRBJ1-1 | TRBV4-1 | TGCGCCAGCAGCCAAGGACAGGGGCCCCTCACTGAAGCTTTCTTT | CASSQGQGPLTEAFF
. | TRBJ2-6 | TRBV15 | TGTGCCACCAGCAGACAATTGGCCAACGTCCTGACTTTC | CATSRQLANVLTF